The 31 T cell receptor beta chains below come from one sample, sequenced in a study of PD-1 blockade in classical Hodgkin lymphoma. Each patient relapsed following autologous stem cell transplantation, and prior brentuximab vedotin exposure differed. Profiled with immunoSEQ multiplex PCR; TCRdb holds only in-frame clones, not every one. The table includes approximately 12,000 clones, roughly 80% detected once. The sequences come from peripheral blood mononuclear cells (PBMCs), collected at baseline. These receptors were taken from a human donor with classical Hodgkin lymphoma.

The genes are TRBV10-3 and TRBJ1-3, with D maybe TRBD1 (5 bases). V dropped 9 bases and J dropped 2 bases, with 11 bases sitting between them. Germline assignment: CDR1 ENHRY and CDR2 SYGVKD. The CDR3 extends over 13 amino acids. The CDR3 DNA follows: TGTGCCATAGGGGATTCTACTGGAAACACCATATATTTT. It encodes CAIGDSTGNTIYF.

To note about this clone: This sequence is one base from a far larger clone and is likely a read error. The chain carries TRBV6-5 and TRBJ2-7, with TRBD2 identical over 7 bases. CDR1 is MNHEY and CDR2 is SVGAGI in the germline V gene. The CDR3 is 14 amino acids. The DNA for the CDR3 is TGTGCCAGCAGTGTCGTCGTTGGGGACTACGAGCAGCACTTC. This sequence encodes CASSVVVGDYEQHF.

In this sample, this clone turned up a few times. The genes are TRBV5-1 and TRBJ2-2; TRBD2 matches 8 bases. J was trimmed by 2 bases and V by 9 bases; bases with no gene match: 6. From germline, CDR1 is SGHRS and CDR2 YFSETQ. This CDR3 contains 14 residues. The CDR3, as DNA: TGCGCCACAAATAGCGGGGCAAACACCGGGGAGCTGTTTTTT. Translated: CATNSGANTGELFF.

The CDR3 region is CASSLGTVGEQYF. As DNA, the CDR3 is TGTGCCAGCTCACTTGGGACGGTTGGCGAGCAGTACTTC. This chain joins TRBV18 and TRBJ2-7, with D possibly being TRBD1 or TRBD2 (5 bases each). The CDR3 spans 13 residues. The germline CDR1 and CDR2 sequences are KGHSH and LQKENI. Trimming left V 4 bases short and J 6 bases short, with 13 bases between.

The chain links TRBV5-1 to TRBJ2-6; no firm D call. This CDR3 is 15 amino acids long. V lost 4 bases and J lost 0, with 8 bases in between. Germline loops: CDR1 SGHRS, CDR2 YFSETQ. The CDR3 DNA sequence: TGCGCCAGCAGCCCGGTTAACTCTGGGGCCAACGTCCTGACTTTC. Translation: CASSPVNSGANVLTF.

The V gene is TRBV7-3, the J gene TRBJ2-3; 7 nucleotides agree with TRBD1. After removal of 2 bases from V and 5 bases from J, the junction contained 4 bases not matched to a gene. The CDR3 runs 14 residues. Germline loops: CDR1 SGHTA, CDR2 FQGTGA. The CDR3 protein is CASSLGTAKDTQYF. CDR3 nucleotides: TGTGCCAGCAGCTTAGGGACAGCAAAAGATACGCAGTATTTT.

This chain connects TRBV7-9 to TRBJ1-1, with D unresolved. The germline V gene has CDR1 SEHNR and CDR2 FQNEAQ (reference sequence). The ends were cut back, 8 bases at V and 0 bases at J, with 19 bases in the middle. This CDR3 is built from 16 residues. The CDR3 sequence: CASRRVFGTVNTEAFF. CDR3 nucleotide sequence: TGTGCCAGCCGCCGGGTGTTTGGAACAGTGAACACTGAAGCTTTCTTT.

CDR3 residues: CASSLGLTYGYTF. The CDR3 bases are TGTGCCAGCAGCTTAGGACTGACCTATGGCTACACCTTC. The genes are TRBV11-3 and TRBJ1-2, with D unresolved. With 1 base removed from V and 4 bases from J, the gap between germline ends came to 7 bases. From germline, CDR1 is SGHNT and CDR2 YENEEA. CDR3 length equals 13 residues.

This sequence joins TRBV7-2 and TRBJ2-3, with D uncertain. This CDR3 spans 14 amino acids. Trimming left V 5 bases short and J 4 bases short, with 13 bases between. CDR1 is SGHTA and CDR2 is FQGNSA in the germline V gene. CDR3 bases: TGTGCCAGCAGCCTCCGTGGTGAGGCAGATACGCAGTATTTT. It yields the protein CASSLRGEADTQYF.

The chain couples TRBV14 to TRBJ1-1; the D gene is possibly TRBD1 (6 bases). The V end lost 0 bases, the J end lost 6 bases, and 11 bases lay between the germline ends. Germline values: CDR1 SGHDN, CDR2 FVKESK. The CDR3 consists of 14 residues. The CDR3 DNA follows: TGTGCCAGCAGCCAAGATGCTAGGGGGGCTGAAGCTTTCTTT. This gives the protein CASSQDARGAEAFF.

This sequence joins TRBV5-4 and TRBJ1-3; D is uncertain. The length of the CDR3 is 17 residues. In germline, CDR1 is SGHNT, CDR2 YYREEE (reference sequence). V was trimmed by 8 bases and J by 3 bases, leaving 24 bases between them. CDR3 in DNA: TGTGCCAGTACTTCATCCCTCTACCAGTCAAATGGAAACACCATATATTTT. Its protein product is CASTSSLYQSNGNTIYF.

CDR3 bases: TGTGCCAGCAGCCTAAGACTAGCGGGGAGCACAGATACGCAGTATTTT. Encoded protein: CASSLRLAGSTDTQYF. V is TRBV5-6 and J is TRBJ2-3; 11 nucleotides agree with TRBD2. Germline loops: CDR1 SGHDT, CDR2 YYEEEE. With 4 bases clipped from V and 0 bases from J, the junction kept 4 bases outside the gene matches. This CDR3 is built from 16 residues. Complete variable domain (other parts from reference TRBV5-6 and TRBJ2-3): DAGVTQSPTHLIKTRGQQVTLRCSPKSGHDTVSWYQQALGQGPQFIFQYYEEEERQRGNFPDRFSGHQFPNYSSELNVNALLLGDSALYLCASSLRLAGSTDTQYFGPGTRLTVL.

This clone was detected only a few times. The chain combines TRBV4-1 with TRBJ2-7; the D is unclear. From germline, CDR1 is MGHRA and CDR2 YSYEKL. V lost 0 bases and J lost 1, with 13 bases in between. CDR3 size: 16 residues. The CDR3 DNA reads TGCGCCAGCAGCCAAGATTCCTTCGGCAGATCCTACGAGCAGTACTTC. It encodes CASSQDSFGRSYEQYF.

J is TRBJ2-1 and V is TRBV10-3; 7 nucleotides line up with TRBD2. CDR1 and CDR2 from the germline V gene are ENHRY and SYGVKD. The CDR3 has 15 amino acids. V dropped 3 bases and J dropped 7; count of bases not matched to a gene: 9. The CDR3 DNA sequence: TGTGCCATCAGTGACGTTGGCGGGAGCGTTAATGAGCAGTTCTTC. This codes for CAISDVGGSVNEQFF.

This clone showed up just a few times. The chain combines TRBV7-3 with TRBJ2-5, with 8 bases lining up with TRBD2. This CDR3 is 16 amino acids long. Germline V gives CDR1 SGHTA, CDR2 FQGTGA. The ends lost 1 base at V and 3 bases at J; junction bases unmatched: 7. The CDR3 sequence: CASSLMGLGYEETQYF. CDR3 coding DNA: TGTGCCAGCAGCTTAATGGGACTAGGATACGAAGAGACCCAGTACTTC.

This clone has just a few counts. This chain connects TRBV27 to TRBJ2-7; D unclear. Trimming took off 1 base at V and 5 bases at J, with 9 bases between the two ends. The CDR3 is 13 amino acids. Germline lookup yields CDR1 MNHEY and CDR2 SMNVEV (reference sequence). The CDR3 DNA is TGTGCCAGCAGTTTATTGGGCAGGAACGAGCAGTACTTC. Protein product: CASSLLGRNEQYF.

As DNA, the CDR3 is TGTGCCAGCGGACCCTCGGGACAGGGTAATGAAAAACTGTTTTTT. Residues: CASGPSGQGNEKLFF. V gene TRBV2 combines with J gene TRBJ1-4, with 9 nucleotides matching TRBD1. Germline lookup yields CDR1 SNHLY and CDR2 FYNNEI. The length of the CDR3 is 15 residues. Trimming removed 8 bases from V and 4 bases from J; junction bases left unmatched: 8.

The chain employs TRBV19 and TRBJ1-3; a weak D match, TRBD1 (6 bases). The CDR3 totals 15 residues. Trimming took 5 bases from V and 6 from J, leaving 17 bases between them. Germline V gene lookup returns CDR1 LNHDA and CDR2 SQIVND (reference sequence). The CDR3 spells CASSLPGTSLNTIYF. The CDR3 DNA reads as TGTGCCAGTAGTCTACCCGGGACAAGCCTAAACACCATATATTTT.

The chain couples TRBV11-3 to TRBJ1-1; no definite D call. Germline V lookup: CDR1 SGHNT, CDR2 YENEEA. Trimming removed 1 base at V and 7 bases at J, with 4 bases between. This CDR3 is built from 11 residues. The CDR3 nucleotides read TGTGCCAGCAGCTTAGGAGGTGAAGCTTTCTTT. Amino acid sequence: CASSLGGEAFF.

This rearrangement joins TRBV18 to TRBJ1-5; D perhaps matches TRBD1 (5 bases). Germline CDR1 and CDR2: KGHSH and LQKENI. Trimming shortened V by 1 base and J by 2 bases, and 12 bases separated the two germline ends. This CDR3 contains 16 residues. The CDR3 sequence: CASSPRGGRGNQPQHF. For the CDR3, the DNA is TGTGCCAGCTCACCACGGGGGGGTAGGGGCAATCAGCCCCAGCATTTT. Full variable domain (missing parts from reference TRBV18 and TRBJ1-5): NAGVMQNPRHLVRRRGQEARLRCSPMKGHSHVYWYRQLPEEGLKFMVYLQKENIIDESGMPKERFSAEFPKEGPSILRIQQVVRGDSAAYFCASSPRGGRGNQPQHFGDGTRLSIL.

The chain employs TRBV29-1 and TRBJ2-1; no firm D call. The CDR3 consists of 12 residues. Germline-derived CDR1 and CDR2 are SQVTM and ANQGSEA. Trimming took off 5 bases at V and 5 bases at J, with 10 bases between the two ends. CDR3 region: CSVKATNNEQFF. CDR3 DNA: TGCAGCGTTAAGGCAACCAACAATGAGCAGTTCTTC.

J is TRBJ2-1 and V is TRBV12-2. TRBV12-2 is reported as a pseudogene. The length of the CDR3 is 15 residues. In DNA, the CDR3 is TGTGCAAGTCGCTTATCCAAAGAGGGGTGGAATGAGCAGTTCTTC. Encoded protein: CASRLSKEGWNEQFF.

The rearrangement joins TRBV30 to TRBJ2-3, with D possibly matching TRBD2 (5 bases). CDR1 GTSNPN and CDR2 SVGIG come from the germline V gene (reference sequence). The CDR3 is 15 residues long. Trimming took 3 bases from V and 4 from J, leaving 17 bases between them. The CDR3 nucleotides are TGTGCCTGGAGATCGGCGCACGGGGTGGCAGATACGCAGTATTTT. Its protein product is CAWRSAHGVADTQYF.

CDR3 sequence reads: CASSVGGLSGNTIYF. CDR3 nucleotide sequence: TGTGCCAGCAGCGTTGGGGGGCTCTCTGGAAACACCATATATTTT. This sequence joins TRBV9 and TRBJ1-3, with a tentative D call TRBD1 (6 bases). This CDR3 comprises 15 residues. Trimming took 2 bases from V and 0 from J, leaving 9 bases between them. In germline, CDR1 is SGDLS, CDR2 YYNGEE.

The chain is built from TRBV7-6 and TRBJ2-1, with 9 nucleotides matching TRBD2. Germline V gene lookup returns CDR1 SGHVS and CDR2 FNYEAQ. The V and J ends lost 2 bases and 5 bases, in that order; junction bases with no gene match: 13. The CDR3 is 18 residues long. This chain's CDR3 is CASSLFAPLAGRDNEQFF. The DNA for the CDR3 is TGTGCCAGCAGCTTATTCGCACCGCTAGCGGGACGCGACAATGAGCAGTTCTTC.

The chain is built from TRBV28 and TRBJ1-6; tentatively, D is TRBD1 (6 bases). CDR1 MDHEN and CDR2 SYDVKM come from the germline V gene. V was shortened by 7 bases and J by 4 bases, with 8 bases between the two germline ends. The CDR3 is 13 residues long. The CDR3 is CASTGQYNSPLHF. The CDR3 coding sequence is TGTGCCAGCACAGGACAGTATAATTCACCCCTCCACTTT. Variable domain in full (rest from reference TRBV28 and TRBJ1-6): DVKVTQSSRYLVKRTGEKVFLECVQDMDHENMFWYRQDPGLGLRLIYFSYDVKMKEKGDIPEGYSVSREKKERFSLILESASTNQTSMYLCASTGQYNSPLHFGNGTRLTVT.

The rearrangement joins TRBV30 to TRBJ2-1, with 9 nucleotides matching TRBD2. This CDR3 is 14 amino acids long. CDR1 and CDR2 from the germline V gene are GTSNPN and SVGIG (reference sequence). V shed 3 bases and J 4 bases; nucleotides not matched to a gene: 4. This CDR3 reads CAWRTSGYYNEQFF. In DNA form, the CDR3 reads TGTGCCTGGAGGACTAGCGGATATTACAATGAGCAGTTCTTC.

The genes are TRBV7-6 and TRBJ2-7, with TRBD1 matching 8 bases. This CDR3 comprises 16 residues. J lost 0 bases, V lost 1 base, and 5 bases had no gene match. Germline values: CDR1 SGHVS, CDR2 FNYEAQ. The CDR3 is CASSLGKGQGSYEQYF. Written as DNA, the CDR3 is TGTGCCAGCAGCTTAGGCAAAGGACAGGGCTCCTACGAGCAGTACTTC.

The chain combines TRBV12-5 with TRBJ2-1; 10 nucleotides align to TRBD2. CDR1 is LGHNT and CDR2 is FRNRAP in the germline V gene. The CDR3 runs to 15 residues. Trimming took 7 bases from V and 16 from J; bases not matched to a gene: 19. The CDR3 here is CASAASGGAGFSHFF. The CDR3 nucleotides read TGTGCTAGTGCCGCAAGCGGGGGGGCCGGGTTTTCCCACTTCTTC.

This chain uses TRBV7-2 with TRBJ2-7; TRBD1 might be the D (6 bases). Germline V lookup: CDR1 SGHTA, CDR2 FQGNSA. The CDR3 runs 13 residues. V lost 0 bases and J 4 bases, leaving 7 bases between the germline ends. As DNA, the CDR3 is TGTGCCAGCAGCTTAGCCCAGGGGTACGAGCAGTACTTC. Translating gives CASSLAQGYEQYF.

This chain links TRBV28 with TRBJ2-5; D may be TRBD1 (6 bases). This CDR3 has 14 residues. V lost 7 bases, J lost 6 bases, and 18 bases lay in between. Per germline, CDR1 MDHEN and CDR2 SYDVKM. Written as DNA, the CDR3 is TGTGCCAGCATTGCAGAGGGCAGGGGAAAGACCCAGTACTTC. Its translation is CASIAEGRGKTQYF.